The rows below give T cell receptor beta chains drawn from one sample of a study of CXCR3-negative and CXCR3-positive naive CD8 T cells. TCRdb re-called the 5' RACE reads, yielding one record per CDR3 amino acid sequence without DNA. The sample has approximately 60,000 distinct CDR3 sequences, and its top ten clones hold 23%. The source material was memory CD8+ T cells from blood. These receptors were taken from a human donor in good health. Some clones in this sample may be carry-over from other donors' samples. Each CDR3 is given with its conserved first and last residue.

J,V,CDR3
TRBJ1-5,TRBV6-2/TRBV6-3,CASTPDWGGENQPQHF
TRBJ2-2,TRBV3-1,CASSPTASGNTGELFF
TRBJ1-1,TRBV20-1,CSARGGRERENFF
TRBJ1-1,TRBV5-1,CASSLVRDTEAFF
TRBJ2-7,TRBV27,CASSLIGGETSAYF
TRBJ2-7,TRBV13,CASSAAREVYEQYF
TRBJ2-1,TRBV6-1,CASRLAGASDEQFF
TRBJ2-7,TRBV5-4,CASSLGGTSYEQYF
TRBJ2-2,TRBV5-6,CASSLGDRGTTGELFF
TRBJ1-1,TRBV7-9,CASSPLGNRNTEAFF
TRBJ2-7,TRBV3-1,CASSRGSSSIYEQYF
TRBJ1-5,TRBV20-1,CSARSRQGSNQPQHF
TRBJ2-7,TRBV5-1,CASSLERGFEQYF
TRBJ2-7,TRBV6-2/TRBV6-3,CASSYSRMFEQYF
TRBJ2-7,TRBV25-1,CASSGGDFSGGPGEQYF
TRBJ2-7,TRBV4-2,CASSLRTSGGYEQYF
TRBJ2-7,TRBV28,CASSSLMREQYF
TRBJ1-4,TRBV6-6,CASSYWSSGNNEKLFF
TRBJ1-1,TRBV30,CAWSLSQYTEAFF
TRBJ2-3,TRBV23-1,CASSQYRWRVIWSGGARDTQYF
TRBJ2-7,TRBV5-1,CASSTGLAGDFYEQYF
TRBJ1-4,TRBV12-3/TRBV12-4,CASSFDRKGEKLFF